Each of the 7 T cell receptor beta chains below was sequenced from the same sample in a study of diagnostic markers for celiac disease. With the reads reprocessed, TCRdb shows one record per CDR3 protein and no DNA. The sample totals about 3,600 distinct CDR3 sequences; its top ten clones hold about 9.2%. Sequencing was carried out using either unsorted cells or a sorted T cell fraction (not recorded which). Every receptor here comes from a human donor. This table probably holds off-target reads from a library built for another chain.

Its frequency marks this clonotype as medium-sized. The V call is TRBV6-6, the J call TRBJ2-3; TCRdb gives TRBD1 as the D gene, but with no DNA this cannot be confirmed. Germline V lookup: CDR1 MNHNY, CDR2 SVGAGI (reference sequence). The CDR3 has 15 residues. CDR3 region: CASLRGTKLADTQYF.

The V call is TRBV20-1, the J call TRBJ2-1; with no DNA, the TCRdb D assignment of TRBD1 cannot be verified. Per the germline V gene, CDR1 is DFQATT and CDR2 is SNEGSKA (reference sequence). There are 15 residues in the CDR3. CDR3 sequence: CSARRGIEEYNEQFF.

The chain has TRBV4-2 and TRBJ1-1; lacking DNA, the TRBD1 call made by TCRdb goes unchecked. The germline V gene has CDR1 LGHNA and CDR2 YNFKEQ. The CDR3 contains 14 residues. The CDR3 reads CASSLRDRGTEAFF.

V usage is TRBV4-2 and J usage is TRBJ1-2. The CDR3 extends over 15 amino acids. Germline CDR1 LGHNA, CDR2 YNFKEQ. The CDR3 sequence is CASSQEMGGGYGYTF.

Considering frequency, this clonotype is medium-sized. V usage is TRBV7-2 and J usage is TRBJ1-5; TCRdb lists TRBD1, though no DNA is available to test this call. The CDR3 is 15 residues long. Germline CDR1 reads SGHTA; CDR2 reads FQGNSA. The CDR3 here is CASSPRTGLNQPQHF.

This clonotype registers medium-sized (0.01 to 0.1%) by frequency. The V call is TRBV27, the J call TRBJ2-1; the D call from TCRdb, TRBD1, cannot be confirmed without DNA. The CDR3 loop spans 16 amino acids. CDR1 is MNHEY, CDR2 SMNVEV, per germline (reference sequence). The CDR3 spells CASSRAGTGVGNEQFF.

The chain carries TRBV7-6 and TRBJ1-5; checking the TCRdb D call of TRBD1 is not possible without DNA. Germline V CDR1 and CDR2: SGHVS, FNYEAQ. This CDR3 has 16 residues. The CDR3 sequence is CASSLGNRGVNQPQHF.